The clone carrying this T cell receptor beta chain showed up just a few times. No antigen is known for it. The CDR3 extends over 16 amino acids. Germline CDR1 and CDR2: LNHDA and SQIVND (reference sequence). V was trimmed by 4 bases and J by 2 bases, leaving 17 bases between them. Both iRepertoire HTBI primers and Arm-PCR of CDR3 regions were used to build the TCR beta libraries. TCRdb independently ran MiXCR on the multiplex PCR reads; one entry per CDR3 protein. The sample records 400,000 to 600,000 distinct CDR3 sequences, roughly 21% being singletons. This specimen comes from a study of regulatory T cells in long-lasting Graves disease. Study in general: Persistent cases were those of Graves' disease that involved over 5 years of antithyroid drugs with positive TSH receptor antibodies.

Study results and caveats: Among samples with persistent disease, TRBV28, TRBJ1-2 and TRBJ2-5 were favored. Persistent Graves' patients showed less TCR diversity than newly diagnosed patients showed.

The time point was: persistent/refractory GD, antithyroid drugs over 5 years with positive TRAb. The TCR library used RNA extracted from PBMCs. This sequence was found in a female donor with Graves disease. The chain uses TRBV19 and TRBJ2-5; D remains ambiguous. Sequences were derived from peripheral blood mononuclear cells (PBMCs), sampled when the disease was refractory, from a patient treated with antithyroid drugs. The CDR3 coding sequence is TGTGCCAGTAGTACGTCAGGTGGGGAATCTCAAGAGACCCAGTACTTC. It yields the protein CASSTSGGESQETQYF.